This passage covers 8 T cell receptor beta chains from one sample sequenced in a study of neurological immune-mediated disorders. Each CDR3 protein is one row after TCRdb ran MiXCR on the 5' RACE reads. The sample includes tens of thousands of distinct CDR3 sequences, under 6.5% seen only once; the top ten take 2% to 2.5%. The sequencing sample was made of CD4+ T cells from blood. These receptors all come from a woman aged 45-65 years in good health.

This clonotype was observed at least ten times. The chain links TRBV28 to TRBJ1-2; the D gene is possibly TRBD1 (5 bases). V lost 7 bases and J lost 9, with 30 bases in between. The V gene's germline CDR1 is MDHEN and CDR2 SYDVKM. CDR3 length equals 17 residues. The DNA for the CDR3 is TGTGCCAGCAACTCCGCTAGTTCAAACGGGGGGTCCCATCGCTACACCTTC. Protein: CASNSASSNGGSHRYTF.

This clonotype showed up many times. The CDR3 reads CASSLKGIQYF. In DNA form, the CDR3 reads TGCGCCAGCAGCCTCAAGGGCATTCAGTACTTC. This chain links TRBV5-1 with TRBJ2-4; D not resolved. The CDR3 has 11 residues. Germline CDR1 and CDR2: SGHRS and YFSETQ. V gave up 4 bases and J gave up 9 bases, with 8 bases separating them.

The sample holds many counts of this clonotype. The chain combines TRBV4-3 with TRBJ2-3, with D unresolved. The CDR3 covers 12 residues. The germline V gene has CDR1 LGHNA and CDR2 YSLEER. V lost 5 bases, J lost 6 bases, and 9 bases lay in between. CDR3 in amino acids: CASSWIGDTQYF. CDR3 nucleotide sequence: TGCGCCAGCAGCTGGATTGGGGATACGCAGTATTTT.

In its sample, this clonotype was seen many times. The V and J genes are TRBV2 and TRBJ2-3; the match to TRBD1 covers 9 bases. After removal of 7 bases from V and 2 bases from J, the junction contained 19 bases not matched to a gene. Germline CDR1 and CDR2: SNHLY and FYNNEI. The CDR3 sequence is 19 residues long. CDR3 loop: CASTTSLTGQGLSTDTQYF. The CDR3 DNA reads TGTGCCAGCACCACAAGTCTCACGGGACAGGGCTTATCCACAGATACGCAGTATTTT.

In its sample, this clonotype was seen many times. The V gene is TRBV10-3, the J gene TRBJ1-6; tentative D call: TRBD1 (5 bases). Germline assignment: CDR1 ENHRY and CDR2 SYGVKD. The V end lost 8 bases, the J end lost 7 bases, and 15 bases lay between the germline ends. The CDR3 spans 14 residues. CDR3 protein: CAILGEGRNSPLHF. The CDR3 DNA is TGTGCCATCTTGGGGGAAGGGCGGAATTCACCCCTCCACTTT.

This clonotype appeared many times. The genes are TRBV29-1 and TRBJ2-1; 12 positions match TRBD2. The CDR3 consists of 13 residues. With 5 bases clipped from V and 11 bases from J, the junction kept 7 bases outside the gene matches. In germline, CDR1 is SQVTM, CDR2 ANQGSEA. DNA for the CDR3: TGCAGCGTTTTACTAGCGGGAGGTTTCAAGCAGTTCTTC. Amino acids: CSVLLAGGFKQFF.

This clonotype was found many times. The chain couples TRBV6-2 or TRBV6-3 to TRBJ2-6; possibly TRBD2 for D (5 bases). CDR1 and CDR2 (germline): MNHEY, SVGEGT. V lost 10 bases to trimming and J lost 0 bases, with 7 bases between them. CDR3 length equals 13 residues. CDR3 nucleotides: TGTGCCACCGGGGTCTCTGGGGCCAACGTCCTGACTTTC. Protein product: CATGVSGANVLTF.

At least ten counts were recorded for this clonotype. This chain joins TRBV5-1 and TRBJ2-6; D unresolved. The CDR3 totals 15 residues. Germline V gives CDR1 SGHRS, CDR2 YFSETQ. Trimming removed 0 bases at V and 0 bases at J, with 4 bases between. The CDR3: CASSLVGSGANVLTF. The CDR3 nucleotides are TGCGCCAGCAGCTTGGTTGGCTCTGGGGCCAACGTCCTGACTTTC.